This T cell receptor (beta chain) was recovered during a study of blood T cell repertoires in COVID-19. Germline V gene sequence: CDR1 MNHEY, CDR2 SVGAGI. The ends were cut back, 0 bases at V and 3 bases at J, with 9 bases in the middle. This CDR3 contains 14 residues. Assay: immunoSEQ multiplex PCR; the TCRdb copy retains only in-frame clones and omits some. Among 75,000 to 100,000 clones listed, over 75% were seen once. The sample was peripheral blood. The receptor comes from a human donor with acute or convalescent COVID-19. The donor label of this sample is uncertain. The chain uses TRBV6-5 and TRBJ2-7; D is uncertain. The DNA of the CDR3 is TGTGCCAGCAGTTACTCGAGTTCGGGCTACGAGCAGTACTTC. This codes for CASSYSSSGYEQYF.